The 6 T cell receptor beta chains below come from one sample, sequenced in a study of T cells in Graves' hyperthyroidism and ophthalmopathy. RNA transcripts yielded amplified TCR beta CDR3 regions. In the first-round RT-PCR of the TCR CDR3, the HTBI primer set was used. TCRdb redid the calling of the multiplex PCR reads with MiXCR, one entry per CDR3 protein. The sample holds about 400,000 distinct CDR3 sequences; about 16% are singletons and the top ten take over 25%. Sequenced input: blood. The receptor set was obtained from a woman in her thirties with Graves' hyperthyroidism.

This clonotype was seen repeatedly, ten times or more. The chain is built from TRBV28 and TRBJ2-2; possibly TRBD1 for D (6 bases). The germline V gene encodes CDR1 MDHEN and CDR2 SYDVKM. This CDR3 region has 15 residues. Trimming took 2 bases from V and 9 from J, leaving 16 bases between them. The CDR3 is CASSLPLTGSRELFF. CDR3 nucleotide sequence: TGTGCCAGCAGTTTACCTTTGACAGGCTCGAGGGAGCTGTTTTTT.

Regarding this clonotype: The junction departs from the called germline gene at one end, perhaps through a read error. The chain has TRBV5-1 and TRBJ1-1; TRBD1 might be the D (6 bases). Germline V gene sequence: CDR1 SGHRS, CDR2 YFSETQ. The CDR3 extends over 13 amino acids. The CDR3 loop is CASSFQGNAEAFF. The CDR3 DNA follows: TGCGCCAGCAGCTTCCAGGGGAACGCTGAAGCTTTCTTT.

The rearrangement joins TRBV29-1 to TRBJ2-3; 7 bases line up with TRBD2. This CDR3 has 13 residues. The J segment lost 3 bases and the V segment lost 4 bases, leaving 4 bases of the junction unmatched. Germline CDR1 and CDR2: SQVTM and ANQGSEA. The CDR3 bases are TGCAGCGTTGGAGGGAGGGCAACAGATACGCAGTATTTT. Translation gives CSVGGRATDTQYF.

This clonotype showed up many times. The chain links TRBV18 to TRBJ1-2; weak D call: TRBD1 (6 bases). The CDR3 sequence is 12 residues long. Per the germline V gene, CDR1 is KGHSH and CDR2 is LQKENI. The V end lost 2 bases, the J end lost 6 bases, and 7 bases lay between the germline ends. CDR3 region: CASSPKGDGYTF. In nucleotides, the CDR3 is TGTGCCAGCTCACCAAAGGGGGATGGCTACACCTTC.

Only a few counts were recorded for this clonotype. V and J are TRBV20-1 and TRBJ1-5; perhaps TRBD1 as D (6 bases). V was cut by 4 bases and J by 3 bases, with 16 bases left in between. This CDR3 has 15 residues. In germline, CDR1 is DFQATT, CDR2 SNEGSKA (reference sequence). CDR3 bases: TGCAGTGCTACGAACTACGGACAGTCCAATCAGCCCCAGCATTTT. It translates to CSATNYGQSNQPQHF.

This clonotype was picked up a small number of times. This chain uses TRBV4-1 with TRBJ2-1; 8 nucleotides match TRBD1. Per germline, CDR1 MGHRA and CDR2 YSYEKL. Germline trimming cut 0 bases from V and 1 base from J; bases unmatched to any gene: 2. The CDR3 contains 16 residues. The CDR3 nucleotides read TGCGCCAGCAGCCAAGAAACAGGGGGATCCTACAATGAGCAGTTCTTC. Protein product: CASSQETGGSYNEQFF.